This T cell receptor (beta chain) was observed in a study of control samples from healthy donors and cancer patients. The junction had 3 bases not matched to a gene; V was cut back by 5 bases and J by 6 bases. The CDR3 sequence is 13 residues long. Germline assignment: CDR1 SGHVS and CDR2 FQNEAQ. Sequencing was performed with immunoSEQ multiplex PCR; in TCRdb, only in-frame clones are kept and a portion is missing. The repertoire holds fewer than 200,000 clones, with about 91% as singletons. The sequence was collected from a woman in her 30s in good health. The rearrangement joins TRBV7-8 to TRBJ2-1; 8 nucleotides match TRBD1. The specimen sequenced was blood. The CDR3 DNA follows: TGTGCCAGCAGCCAAGACAGGGGCAATGAGCAGTTCTTC. Amino acid sequence: CASSQDRGNEQFF.